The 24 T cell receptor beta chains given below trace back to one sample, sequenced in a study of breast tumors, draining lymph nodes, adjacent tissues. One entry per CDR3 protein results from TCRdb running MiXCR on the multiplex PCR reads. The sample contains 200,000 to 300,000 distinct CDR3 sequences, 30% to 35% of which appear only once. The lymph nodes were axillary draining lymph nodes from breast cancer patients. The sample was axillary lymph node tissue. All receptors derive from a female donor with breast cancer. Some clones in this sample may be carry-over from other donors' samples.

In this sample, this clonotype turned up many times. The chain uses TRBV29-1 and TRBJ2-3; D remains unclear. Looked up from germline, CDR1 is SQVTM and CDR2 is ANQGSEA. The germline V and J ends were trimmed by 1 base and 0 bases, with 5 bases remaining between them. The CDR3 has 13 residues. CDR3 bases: TGCAGCGTTGAAGGCGGTAGCACAGATACGCAGTATTTT. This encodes CSVEGGSTDTQYF.

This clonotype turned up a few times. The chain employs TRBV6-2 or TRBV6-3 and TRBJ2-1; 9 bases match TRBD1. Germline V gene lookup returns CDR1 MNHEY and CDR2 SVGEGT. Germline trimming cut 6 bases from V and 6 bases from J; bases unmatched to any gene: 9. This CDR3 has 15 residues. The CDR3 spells CASRAGTGLGNEQFF. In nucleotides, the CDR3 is TGTGCCAGCAGAGCCGGGACAGGGCTCGGCAATGAGCAGTTCTTC.

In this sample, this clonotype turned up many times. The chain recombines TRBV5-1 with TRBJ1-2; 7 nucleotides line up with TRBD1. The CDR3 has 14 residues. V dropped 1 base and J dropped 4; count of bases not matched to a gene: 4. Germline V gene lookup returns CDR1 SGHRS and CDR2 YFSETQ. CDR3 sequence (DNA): TGCGCCAGCAGCTTGCAACAGGGGACCTATGGCTACACCTTC. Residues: CASSLQQGTYGYTF.

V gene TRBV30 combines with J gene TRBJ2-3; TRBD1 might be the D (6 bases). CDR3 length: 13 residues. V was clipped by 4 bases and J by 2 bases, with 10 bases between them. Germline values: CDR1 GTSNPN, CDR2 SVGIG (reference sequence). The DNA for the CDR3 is TGTGCCTGGAAAGGGGACAACACAGATACGCAGTATTTT. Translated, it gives CAWKGDNTDTQYF.

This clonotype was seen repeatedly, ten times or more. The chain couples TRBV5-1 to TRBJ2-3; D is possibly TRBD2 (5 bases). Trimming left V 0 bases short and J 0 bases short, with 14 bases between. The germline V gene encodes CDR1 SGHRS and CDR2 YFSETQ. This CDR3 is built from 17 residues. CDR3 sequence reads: CASSLGLSTISTDTQYF. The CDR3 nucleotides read TGCGCCAGCAGCTTGGGACTATCGACCATAAGCACAGATACGCAGTATTTT.

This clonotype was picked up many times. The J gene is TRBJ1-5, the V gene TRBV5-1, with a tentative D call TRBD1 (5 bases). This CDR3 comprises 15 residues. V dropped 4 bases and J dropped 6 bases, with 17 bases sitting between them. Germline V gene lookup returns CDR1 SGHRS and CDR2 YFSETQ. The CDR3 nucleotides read TGCGCCAGCAGCAAGGATCAGGGATCGGGTCAGCCCCAGCATTTT. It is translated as CASSKDQGSGQPQHF. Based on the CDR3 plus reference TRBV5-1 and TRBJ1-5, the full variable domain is KAGVTQTPRYLIKTRGQQVTLSCSPISGHRSVSWYQQTPGQGLQFLFEYFSETQRNKGNFPGRFSGRQFSNSRSEMNVSTLELGDSALYLCASSKDQGSGQPQHFGDGTRLSIL.

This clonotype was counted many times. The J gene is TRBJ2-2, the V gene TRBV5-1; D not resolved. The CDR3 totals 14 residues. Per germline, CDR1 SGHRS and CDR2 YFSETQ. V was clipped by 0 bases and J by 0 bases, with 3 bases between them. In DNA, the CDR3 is TGCGCCAGCAGCTTGGCCGCGAACACCGGGGAGCTGTTTTTT. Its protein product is CASSLAANTGELFF.

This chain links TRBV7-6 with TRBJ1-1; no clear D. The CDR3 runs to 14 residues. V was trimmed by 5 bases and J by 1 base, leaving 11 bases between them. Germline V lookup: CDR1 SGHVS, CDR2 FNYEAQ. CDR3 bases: TGTGCCAGCAGCCTCCGGACGGCGAACACTGAAGCTTTCTTT. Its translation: CASSLRTANTEAFF. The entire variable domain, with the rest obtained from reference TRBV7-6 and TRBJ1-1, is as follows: GAGVSQSPRYKVTKRGQDVALRCDPISGHVSLYWYRQALGQGPEFLTYFNYEAQQDKSGLPNDRFSAERPEGSISTLTIQRTEQRDSAMYRCASSLRTANTEAFFGQGTRLTVV.

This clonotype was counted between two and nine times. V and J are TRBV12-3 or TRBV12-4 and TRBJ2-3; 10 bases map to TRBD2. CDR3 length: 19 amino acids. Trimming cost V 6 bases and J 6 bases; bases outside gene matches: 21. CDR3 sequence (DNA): TGTGCCAGCAGGCCCGCTCCTCCAGCGGGAGGGCCCTCCGGGGATACGCAGTATTTT. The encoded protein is CASRPAPPAGGPSGDTQYF.

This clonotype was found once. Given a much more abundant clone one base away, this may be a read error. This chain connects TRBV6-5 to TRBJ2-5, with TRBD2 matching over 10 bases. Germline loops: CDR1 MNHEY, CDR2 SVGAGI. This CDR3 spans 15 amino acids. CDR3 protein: CAGSWRAGGVETQYF. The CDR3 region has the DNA TGTGCCGGCAGTTGGCGAGCGGGAGGGGTTGAGACCCAGTACTTC.

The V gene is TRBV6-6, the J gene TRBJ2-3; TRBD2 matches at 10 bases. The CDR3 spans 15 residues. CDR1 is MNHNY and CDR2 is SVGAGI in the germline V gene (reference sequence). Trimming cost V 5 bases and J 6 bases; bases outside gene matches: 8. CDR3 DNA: TGTGCCAGCAGTCCTAGCGGGGGTCCGGGGGATACGCAGTATTTT. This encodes CASSPSGGPGDTQYF.

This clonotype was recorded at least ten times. CDR3 sequence reads: CSAALAAYNEQFF. For the CDR3, the DNA is TGCAGCGCCGCACTAGCAGCCTACAATGAGCAGTTCTTC. The chain uses TRBV20-1 and TRBJ2-1; tentatively, D is TRBD2 (6 bases). This CDR3 comprises 13 residues. Germline CDR1 is DFQATT and CDR2 is SNEGSKA (reference sequence).

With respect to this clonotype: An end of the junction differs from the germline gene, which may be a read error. As DNA, the CDR3 is TGTGCCAGCAGTGGGGTAGCGTATGGCTCCTACGATGAGCAGTTCTTC. Its translation is CASSGVAYGSYDEQFF. This chain connects TRBV6-1 to TRBJ2-1; maybe TRBD2 (5 bases). The CDR3 loop spans 16 amino acids. Germline values: CDR1 MNHNS, CDR2 SASEGT.

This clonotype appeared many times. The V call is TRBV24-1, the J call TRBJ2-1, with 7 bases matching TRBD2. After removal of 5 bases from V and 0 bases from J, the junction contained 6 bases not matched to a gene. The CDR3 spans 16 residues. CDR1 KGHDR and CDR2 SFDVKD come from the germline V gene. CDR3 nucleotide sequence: TGTGCCACCAGTGTTGGACTAGGGAGCTCCTACAATGAGCAGTTCTTC. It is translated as CATSVGLGSSYNEQFF.

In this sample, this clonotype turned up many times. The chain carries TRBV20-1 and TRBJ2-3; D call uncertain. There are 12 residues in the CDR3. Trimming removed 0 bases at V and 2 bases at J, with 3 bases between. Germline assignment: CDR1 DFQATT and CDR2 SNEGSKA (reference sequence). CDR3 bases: TGCAGTGCTAGAGACAACACAGATACGCAGTATTTT. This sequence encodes CSARDNTDTQYF.

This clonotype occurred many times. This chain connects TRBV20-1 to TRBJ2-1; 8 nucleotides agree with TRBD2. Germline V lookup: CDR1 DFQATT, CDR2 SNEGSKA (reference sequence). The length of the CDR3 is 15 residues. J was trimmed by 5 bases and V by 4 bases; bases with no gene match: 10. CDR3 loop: CSATSAGEIDNEQFF. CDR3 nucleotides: TGCAGTGCTACTTCAGCGGGAGAAATTGACAATGAGCAGTTCTTC.

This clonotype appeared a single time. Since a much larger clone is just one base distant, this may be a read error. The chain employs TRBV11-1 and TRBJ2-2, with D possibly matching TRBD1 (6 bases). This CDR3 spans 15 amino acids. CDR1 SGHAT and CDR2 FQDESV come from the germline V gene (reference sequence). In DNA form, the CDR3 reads TGTGCCAGCAGCGTACCGGGACAACTCACCGGGGAGCCGTTTTTT. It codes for CASSVPGQLTGEPFF.

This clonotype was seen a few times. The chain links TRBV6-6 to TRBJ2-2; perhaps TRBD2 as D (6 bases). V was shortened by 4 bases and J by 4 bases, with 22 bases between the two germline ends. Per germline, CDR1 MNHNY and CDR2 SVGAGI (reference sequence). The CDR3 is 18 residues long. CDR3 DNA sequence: TGTGCCAGCAGTTTTCCCATCCGTACTAGCAGTGGCACCGGGGAGCTGTTTTTT. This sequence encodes CASSFPIRTSSGTGELFF.

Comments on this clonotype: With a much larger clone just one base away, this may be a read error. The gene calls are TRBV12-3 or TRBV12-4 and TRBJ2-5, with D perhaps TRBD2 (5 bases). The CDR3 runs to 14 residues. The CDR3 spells CAGSSLEYRETQYF. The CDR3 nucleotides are TGTGCCGGCAGTTCACTAGAGTATCGGGAGACCCAGTACTTC.

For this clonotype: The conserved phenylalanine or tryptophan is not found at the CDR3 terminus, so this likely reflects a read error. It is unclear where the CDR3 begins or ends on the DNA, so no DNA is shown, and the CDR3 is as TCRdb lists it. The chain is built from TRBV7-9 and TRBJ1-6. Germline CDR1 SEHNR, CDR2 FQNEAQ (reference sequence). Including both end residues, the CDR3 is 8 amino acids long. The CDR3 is CASSSRTS.

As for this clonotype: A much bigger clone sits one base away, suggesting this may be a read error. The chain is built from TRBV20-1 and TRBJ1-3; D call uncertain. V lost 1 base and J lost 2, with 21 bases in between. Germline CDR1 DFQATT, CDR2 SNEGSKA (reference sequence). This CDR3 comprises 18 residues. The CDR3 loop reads CSARGPEGPSRAGNTIYF. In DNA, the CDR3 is TGCAGTGCTAGAGGCCCTGAAGGCCCGTCCCGGGCTGGAAACACCATATATTTT.

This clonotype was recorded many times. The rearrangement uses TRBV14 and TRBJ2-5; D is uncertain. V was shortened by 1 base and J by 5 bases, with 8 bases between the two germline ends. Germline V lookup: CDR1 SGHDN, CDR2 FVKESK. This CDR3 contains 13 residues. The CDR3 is CASSQAPLETQYF. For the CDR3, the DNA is TGTGCCAGCAGCCAAGCCCCCCTGGAGACCCAGTACTTC.

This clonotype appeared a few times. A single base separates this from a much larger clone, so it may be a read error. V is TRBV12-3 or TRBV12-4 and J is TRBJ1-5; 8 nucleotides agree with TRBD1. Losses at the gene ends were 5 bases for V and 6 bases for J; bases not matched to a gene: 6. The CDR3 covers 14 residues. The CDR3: CASSKQGGSQPQHF. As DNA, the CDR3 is TGTGCCAGCAGTAAACAGGGGGGTAGTCAGCCCCAGCATTTT.

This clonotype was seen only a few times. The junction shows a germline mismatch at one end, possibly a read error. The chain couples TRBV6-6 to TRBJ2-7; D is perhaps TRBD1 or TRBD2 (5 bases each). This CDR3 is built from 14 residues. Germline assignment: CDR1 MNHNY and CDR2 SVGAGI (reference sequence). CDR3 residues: CASSHSGSSYEQYF. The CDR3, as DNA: TGTGCCAGCAGTCACTCAGGGAGCTCCTACGAGCAGTACTTC.